A selection of T cell receptor beta chains follows, all from one sample in a study of blood T cell repertoires in COVID-19. Here immunoSEQ multiplex PCR was the method, and the copy in TCRdb shows in-frame clones only, minus some. This sample has about 92,000 clones, with 60% to 85% found just once. The sequencing sample was made of peripheral blood. These receptor sequences come from a man aged 45-65 years who had recovered from COVID-19. Both conserved end residues are part of each CDR3. Each record gives: clone size, D gene, V gene, CDR3 length, J gene, CDR3 protein, CDR3 DNA. The D gene is left open where the match is weak. Size values are once, few and many counts, or a class for expanded clones, and some rows have none.

many	-	TRBV12-3/TRBV12-4	11	TRBJ2-7	CASSPGYEQYF	TGTGCCAGCAGTCCAGGATACGAGCAGTACTTC
-	-	TRBV3-1/TRBV3-2	13	TRBJ2-5	CASSYGPGETQYF	TGTGCCAGCAGCTACGGGCCAGGGGAGACCCAGTACTTC
-	TRBD1	TRBV11-1	13	TRBJ2-2	CASSWLQGGELFF	TGTGCCAGCAGCTGGTTACAGGGGGGGGAGCTGTTTTTT
-	-	TRBV28	14	TRBJ1-2	CASSFDDRNYGYTF	TGTGCCAGCAGTTTCGACGACAGAAACTATGGCTACACCTTC
few	-	TRBV7-2	13	TRBJ2-5	CASSLVGGETQYF	TGTGCCAGCAGCTTAGTGGGGGGAGAGACCCAGTACTTC
-	TRBD1	TRBV6-1	15	TRBJ1-2	CASSEWTGPPGGYTF	TGTGCCAGCAGTGAATGGACAGGGCCACCGGGTGGCTACACCTTC
-	TRBD1	TRBV30	14	TRBJ2-3	CAWRGDRGADTQYF	TGTGCCTGGAGGGGGGACAGGGGGGCAGATACGCAGTATTTT
few	TRBD1	TRBV18	14	TRBJ1-5	CASSPGTGNQPQHF	TGTGCCAGCTCCCCCGGGACAGGCAATCAGCCCCAGCATTTT
-	-	TRBV5-1	14	TRBJ1-1	CASSQTQGNTEAFF	TGCGCCAGCAGCCAGACACAGGGGAACACTGAAGCTTTCTTT
-	-	TRBV18	15	TRBJ1-6	CASSPGLGGNSPLHF	TGTGCCAGCTCGCCGGGCCTCGGAGGAAATTCACCCCTCCACTTT
-	TRBD1	TRBV6-6	13	TRBJ2-7	CASSAGTGAEQYF	TGTGCCAGCAGTGCCGGGACAGGGGCCGAGCAGTACTTC
-	-	TRBV2	14	TRBJ1-4	CASSPDRIHEKLFF	TGTGCCAGCAGCCCCGACAGGATCCATGAAAAACTGTTTTTT
many	-	TRBV27	15	TRBJ1-1	CASSLGGLGNTEAFF	TGTGCCAGCAGTTTAGGAGGGCTGGGGAACACTGAAGCTTTCTTT
once	TRBD1	TRBV5-1	14	TRBJ2-5	CASSQGSGGETQYF	TGCGCCAGCAGCCAAGGCTCAGGGGGAGAGACCCAGTACTTC
-	TRBD1	TRBV7-7	13	TRBJ2-7	CASSPDRTYEQYF	TGTGCCAGCAGCCCGGACAGGACCTACGAGCAGTACTTC
few	TRBD1	TRBV7-8	14	TRBJ2-3	CASSLAQGANTQYF	TGTGCCAGCAGCTTAGCCCAGGGGGCAAATACGCAGTATTTT
-	-	TRBV5-1	12	TRBJ1-2	CASSLTVEGYTF	TGCGCCAGCAGCTTGACAGTGGAAGGCTACACCTTC
-	-	TRBV24-1	15	TRBJ2-3	CATSDPGGGRDTQYF	TGTGCCACCAGTGACCCTGGGGGAGGAAGAGATACGCAGTATTTT
-	TRBD1	TRBV19	13	TRBJ1-2	CASRRQGTHGYTF	TGTGCCAGTAGAAGACAGGGTACTCATGGCTACACCTTC
-	-	TRBV19	13	TRBJ1-1	CASSISSPSEAFF	TGTGCCAGTAGTATATCGTCGCCCAGTGAAGCTTTCTTT
-	-	TRBV7-9	14	TRBJ1-1	CASSLDAENTEAFF	TGTGCCAGCAGCTTAGATGCGGAGAACACTGAAGCTTTCTTT
-	-	TRBV21-1	22	TRBJ1-2	CASSCISVPAAKRWRSSYGYTF	-
-	-	TRBV2	12	TRBJ1-1	CASRMGGTEAFF	TGTGCCAGCAGAATGGGGGGCACTGAAGCTTTCTTT
-	-	TRBV19	14	TRBJ1-1	CASSIVGGNTEAFF	TGTGCCAGTAGTATAGTGGGGGGTAACACTGAAGCTTTCTTT
-	-	TRBV7-8	14	TRBJ1-5	CASSLVASSGPQHF	TGTGCCAGCAGCTTAGTGGCCTCGTCGGGGCCCCAGCATTTT
-	TRBD1	TRBV7-3	15	TRBJ2-1	CASSRIGQGANEQFF	TGTGCCAGCAGCCGAATAGGACAGGGGGCTAATGAGCAGTTCTTC
few	-	TRBV6-6	15	TRBJ1-1	CASSDLGHRDTEAFF	TGTGCCAGCAGCGATTTGGGGCATCGGGACACTGAAGCTTTCTTT
-	-	TRBV10-3	14	TRBJ1-1	CAISALQGNTEAFF	TGTGCCATCAGTGCTTTACAGGGGAACACTGAAGCTTTCTTT
-	-	TRBV6-2/TRBV6-3	13	TRBJ1-2	CASSGGTLYGYTF	TGTGCCAGCAGCGGGGGGACTCTATATGGCTACACCTTC
-	TRBD1	TRBV7-8	15	TRBJ1-1	CASSSRQGRRTEAFF	TGTGCCAGCAGCTCACGACAGGGGAGGAGGACTGAAGCTTTCTTT
few	-	TRBV3-1/TRBV3-2	14	TRBJ1-2	CASSPIRLNYGYTF	TGTGCCAGCAGCCCCATAAGACTCAACTATGGCTACACCTTC
-	TRBD1	TRBV5-4	16	TRBJ2-1	CASSGRTGLSFNEQFF	TGTGCCAGCAGCGGGCGGACAGGTCTCTCCTTCAATGAGCAGTTCTTC
-	-	TRBV19	14	TRBJ2-1	CASSMDSRYNEQFF	TGTGCCAGTAGTATGGACAGCAGGTACAATGAGCAGTTCTTC
-	TRBD2	TRBV28	15	TRBJ2-1	CASSPSGRAGNEQFF	TGTGCCAGCAGTCCCAGCGGGAGGGCCGGCAATGAGCAGTTCTTC
-	-	TRBV10-3	14	TRBJ1-2	CAISEGQHNYGYTF	TGTGCCATCAGTGAAGGACAGCATAACTATGGCTACACCTTC
-	-	TRBV3-1/TRBV3-2	15	TRBJ1-3	CASSRDVTEANTIYF	TGTGCCAGCAGCCGCGATGTGACAGAAGCAAACACCATATATTTT
-	-	TRBV30	13	TRBJ1-1	CAWSGEMNTEAFF	TGTGCCTGGAGTGGAGAGATGAACACTGAAGCTTTCTTT
-	TRBD1	TRBV4-1	15	TRBJ1-1	CASSQAPTGYTEAFF	TGCGCCAGCAGCCAAGCTCCGACAGGGTACACTGAAGCTTTCTTT
-	TRBD2	TRBV4-2	15	TRBJ2-7	CASRPLAGYSYEQYF	TGTGCCAGCAGACCACTAGCGGGATACTCCTACGAGCAGTACTTC
-	TRBD1	TRBV5-1	17	TRBJ2-7	CAINRDRGLESSYEQYF	TGCGCCATAAACCGGGACAGGGGGCTTGAGAGCTCCTACGAGCAGTACTTC
-	-	TRBV9	13	TRBJ1-1	CASSQTGNTEAFF	TGTGCCAGCAGTCAGACGGGGAACACTGAAGCTTTCTTT